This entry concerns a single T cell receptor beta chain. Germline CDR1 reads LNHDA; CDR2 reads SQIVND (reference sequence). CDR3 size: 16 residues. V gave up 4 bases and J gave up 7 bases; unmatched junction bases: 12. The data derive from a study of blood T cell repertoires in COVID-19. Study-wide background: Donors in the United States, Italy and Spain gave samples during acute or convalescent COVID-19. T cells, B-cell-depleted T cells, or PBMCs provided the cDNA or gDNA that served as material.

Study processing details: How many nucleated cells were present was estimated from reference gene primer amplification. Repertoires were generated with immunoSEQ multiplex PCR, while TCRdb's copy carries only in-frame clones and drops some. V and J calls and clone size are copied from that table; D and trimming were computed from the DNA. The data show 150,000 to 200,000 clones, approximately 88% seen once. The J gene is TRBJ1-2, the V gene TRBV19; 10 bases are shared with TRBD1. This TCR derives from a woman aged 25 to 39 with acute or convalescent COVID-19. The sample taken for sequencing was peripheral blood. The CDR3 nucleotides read TGTGCCAGTAGTACGGCTACGGGACAGGGGCGAATTGGCTACACCTTC. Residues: CASSTATGQGRIGYTF.